These 4 T cell receptor beta chains were sequenced from one sample in a study of vaccination and CD4 T cells after COVID-19. Sequencing of the DNA from cultured CD4+ T cells was carried out with the Oncomine TCR Beta short-read assay. TCRdb re-called the PCR reads through MiXCR, storing one row per CDR3 protein. Among roughly 3,400 distinct CDR3 sequences listed, nearly 25% were seen once. Treatment noted: roughly 11-day PBMC culture with coronavirus spike peptide pools or control peptides (ViraFEST assay). CD4+ T-cell collection from the unexposed donor predated the COVID-19 pandemic (2011-2018). Their antigens are not known. Sequenced material: CD4+ T cells from blood, cultured in vitro. The receptors were sampled from a human donor in good health.

In this sample, this clonotype turned up a few times. The chain joins TRBV11-2 to TRBJ1-2; 8 nucleotides match TRBD1. The length of the CDR3 is 12 residues. The junction had 1 base not matched to a gene; V was cut back by 2 bases and J by 8 bases. The germline V gene encodes CDR1 SGHAT and CDR2 FQNNGV. This CDR3 is CASSLPGGGYTF. In DNA form, the CDR3 reads TGTGCCAGCAGCTTACCAGGGGGCGGCTACACCTTC.

Worth noting for this clonotype: The junction shows a germline mismatch at one end, possibly a read error. J is TRBJ2-1 and V is TRBV20-1, with 12 bases fitting TRBD2. Germline assignment: CDR1 DFQATT and CDR2 SNEGSKA (reference sequence). This CDR3 comprises 14 residues. The CDR3 coding sequence is TGCAGTGCTAGAGAAGCTAGCGGGAGGGGCGAGCAGCTCTTC. Translated: CSAREASGRGEQLF.

This clonotype was seen only a few times. The gene calls are TRBV20-1 and TRBJ2-4; D is perhaps TRBD1 (6 bases). CDR3 length equals 14 residues. CDR1 is DFQATT, CDR2 SNEGSKA, per germline (reference sequence). The germline V and J ends were trimmed by 3 bases and 8 bases, with 17 bases remaining between them. This CDR3 is CSARNRVHGDIQYF. The DNA of the CDR3 is TGCAGTGCTAGGAACAGGGTACATGGAGACATTCAGTACTTC.

In this sample, this clonotype turned up a few times. The chain carries TRBV7-2 and TRBJ2-7; no firm D call. Germline V lookup: CDR1 SGHTA, CDR2 FQGNSA. The CDR3 runs to 17 residues. The V end was cut by 1 base, the J end by 2 bases, with 18 bases between. Written as DNA, the CDR3 is TGTGCCAGCAGCTTAGTCGCCGGTGAACTGATCCCCTACGAGCAGTACTTC. Protein sequence: CASSLVAGELIPYEQYF.